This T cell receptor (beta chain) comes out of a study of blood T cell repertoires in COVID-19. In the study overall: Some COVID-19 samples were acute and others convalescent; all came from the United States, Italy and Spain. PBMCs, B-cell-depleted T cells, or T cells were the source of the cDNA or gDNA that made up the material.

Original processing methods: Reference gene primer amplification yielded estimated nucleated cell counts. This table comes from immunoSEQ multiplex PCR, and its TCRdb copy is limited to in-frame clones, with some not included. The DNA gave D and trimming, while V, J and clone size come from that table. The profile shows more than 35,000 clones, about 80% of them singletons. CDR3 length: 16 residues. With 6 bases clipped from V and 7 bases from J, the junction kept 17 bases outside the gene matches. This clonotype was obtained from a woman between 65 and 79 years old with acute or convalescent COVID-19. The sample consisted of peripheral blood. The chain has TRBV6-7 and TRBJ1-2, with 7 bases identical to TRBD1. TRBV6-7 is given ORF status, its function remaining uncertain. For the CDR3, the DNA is TGTGCCAGCAGCTTTTTGAAGGGCAGGGGGGATAGTGGCTACACCTTC. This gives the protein CASSFLKGRGDSGYTF.